These 22 T cell receptor beta chains were all obtained from the same sample, sequenced in a study of cytomegalovirus exposure and HLA in healthy donors. PCR involved 60 Vbeta and 13 Jbeta primers. Clones were read by immunoSEQ multiplex PCR, and TCRdb kept only the in-frame ones, dropping some. The sample lists 160,000 or so clones, approximately 80% occurring once. The material sequenced was PBMCs. The receptors were gathered from a man between 45 and 60 years old in good health and CMV-seropositive.

J is TRBJ1-6 and V is TRBV5-1, with D unclear. The CDR3 length is 15 residues. Germline CDR1 SGHRS, CDR2 YFSETQ. Trimming took off 0 bases at V and 6 bases at J, with 10 bases between the two ends. This CDR3 is CASSLEEGPNSPLHF. The CDR3 bases are TGCGCCAGCAGCTTGGAGGAGGGCCCTAATTCACCCCTCCACTTT.

V and J are TRBV5-1 and TRBJ2-4; TRBD1 matches at 7 bases. Losses at the gene ends were 4 bases for V and 5 bases for J; bases not matched to a gene: 12. Germline CDR1 reads SGHRS; CDR2 reads YFSETQ. The CDR3 sequence is 16 residues long. The CDR3 DNA follows: TGCGCCAGCAGCCGGGAACAACAGGGGTCCCAAAACATTCAGTACTTC. It codes for CASSREQQGSQNIQYF.

This clone was recorded a few times. The V gene is TRBV7-2, the J gene TRBJ2-7, with a possible D match to TRBD1 (5 bases). Trimming pared 3 bases from V and 4 bases from J, leaving 10 bases between. Germline V lookup: CDR1 SGHTA, CDR2 FQGNSA. CDR3 length: 13 residues. The CDR3 reads CASSFNQGYEQYF. The CDR3 coding sequence is TGTGCCAGCAGCTTCAATCAGGGATACGAGCAGTACTTC.

V and J are TRBV6-5 and TRBJ2-7; no firm D call. V was trimmed by 0 bases and J by 3 bases, leaving 9 bases between them. Germline V gives CDR1 MNHEY, CDR2 SVGAGI. The CDR3 runs to 14 residues. The CDR3 region has the DNA TGTGCCAGCAGTTACTCGAACAGCCTCTACGAGCAGTACTTC. Amino acid sequence: CASSYSNSLYEQYF.

Points on this clone: The sample has other DNA sequences that encode this CDR3 too. The chain is built from TRBV19 and TRBJ1-2; 9 bases fit TRBD1. The V gene end was trimmed by 4 bases and the J gene end by 6 bases; junction bases not matched to a gene: 3. This CDR3 comprises 13 residues. Germline CDR1 reads LNHDA; CDR2 reads SQIVND (reference sequence). The CDR3 bases are TGTGCCAGTAGTACGACAGGGGGAGATGGCTACACCTTC. This encodes CASSTTGGDGYTF. Supplemented by reference TRBV19 and TRBJ1-2, the full variable domain reads DGGITQSPKYLFRKEGQNVTLSCEQNLNHDAMYWYRQDPGQGLRLIYYSQIVNDFQKGDIAEGYSVSREKKESFPLTVTSAQKNPTAFYLCASSTTGGDGYTFGSGTRLTVV.

The chain links TRBV7-2 to TRBJ1-1, with a tentative D call TRBD1 (6 bases). From germline, CDR1 is SGHTA and CDR2 FQGNSA. The ends were cut back, 5 bases at V and 1 base at J, with 8 bases in the middle. There are 13 residues in the CDR3. CDR3 bases: TGTGCCAGCAGCGCACAGGGGAACACTGAAGCTTTCTTT. Amino acids: CASSAQGNTEAFF. Full variable domain (rest looked up from reference TRBV7-2 and TRBJ1-1): GAGVSQSPSNKVTEKGKDVELRCDPISGHTALYWYRQSLGQGLEFLIYFQGNSAPDKSGLPSDRFSAERTGGSVSTLTIQRTQQEDSAVYLCASSAQGNTEAFFGQGTRLTVV.

The rearrangement links TRBV6-5 to TRBJ2-6, with TRBD1 as a possible D gene (6 bases). Germline lookup yields CDR1 MNHEY and CDR2 SVGAGI. Trimming took off 6 bases at V and 2 bases at J, with 8 bases between the two ends. CDR3 length equals 14 residues. The DNA for the CDR3 is TGTGCCAGCAGCAGGGACACTGGGGCCAACGTCCTGACTTTC. Translation: CASSRDTGANVLTF.

The V gene is TRBV6-1, the J gene TRBJ1-1, with 7 bases that match TRBD1. The junction had 4 bases not matched to a gene; V was cut back by 4 bases and J by 2 bases. Germline values: CDR1 MNHNS, CDR2 SASEGT. This CDR3 is built from 14 residues. CDR3 nucleotides: TGTGCCAGCAGTGTACAGGGGTACAACACTGAAGCTTTCTTT. Translation gives CASSVQGYNTEAFF.

The chain recombines TRBV7-8 with TRBJ2-3; the D is unclear. The ends were cut back, 5 bases at V and 0 bases at J, with 15 bases in the middle. The CDR3 runs to 16 residues. Looked up from germline, CDR1 is SGHVS and CDR2 is FQNEAQ. The CDR3 protein is CASSPPLRSSTDTQYF. The CDR3 nucleotides read TGTGCCAGCAGCCCCCCTCTGCGTTCTAGCACAGATACGCAGTATTTT.

This chain joins TRBV5-4 and TRBJ1-1; TRBD1 agrees at 9 bases. V was clipped by 4 bases and J by 2 bases; unmatched bases: 6. The CDR3 has 15 amino acids. Germline V gene data show CDR1 as SGHNT and CDR2 as YYREEE (reference sequence). The CDR3 DNA reads TGTGCCAGCAGCGCCCCGGGACAGGGTAACACTGAAGCTTTCTTT. This translates into CASSAPGQGNTEAFF.

The chain has TRBV4-3 and TRBJ2-1, with D perhaps matching TRBD2 (5 bases). V was pared by 1 base and J by 9 bases, with 16 bases between. CDR1 is LGHNA, CDR2 YSLEER, per germline. The CDR3 consists of 15 residues. This CDR3 reads CASSQGLGVGGEQFF. CDR3 DNA sequence: TGCGCCAGCAGCCAAGGACTTGGGGTAGGAGGTGAGCAGTTCTTC.

The chain couples TRBV18 to TRBJ1-2; 7 bases fit TRBD1. Germline CDR1 reads KGHSH; CDR2 reads LQKENI. Losses at the gene ends were 3 bases for V and 0 bases for J; bases not matched to a gene: 1. The CDR3 has 14 residues. The CDR3 region is CASSPGQTNYGYTF. CDR3 nucleotide sequence: TGTGCCAGCTCACCGGGACAGACTAACTATGGCTACACCTTC.

This chain links TRBV28 with TRBJ1-2; 10 bases fit TRBD1. With V trimmed by 6 bases and J by 6 bases, 4 bases remained unmatched. The CDR3 is 13 amino acids. Germline V gene data show CDR1 as MDHEN and CDR2 as SYDVKM. The CDR3 sequence: CASRTGTGDGYTF. For the CDR3, the DNA is TGTGCCAGCAGAACCGGGACAGGGGATGGCTACACCTTC.

The sample holds one count of this clone. This CDR3 is CASSRGQLNTEAFF. In DNA form, the CDR3 reads TGTGCCAGCAGTCGGGGACAACTGAACACTGAAGCTTTCTTT. The chain carries TRBV6-6 and TRBJ1-1; TRBD1 is a possible D gene (6 bases). V was trimmed by 5 bases and J by 0 bases, leaving 10 bases between them. CDR3 size: 14 residues. CDR1 MNHNY and CDR2 SVGAGI come from the germline V gene (reference sequence).

V and J are TRBV4-3 and TRBJ1-2; no reliable D call. This CDR3 comprises 17 residues. V lost 1 base and J 4 bases, leaving 19 bases between the germline ends. Germline V gives CDR1 LGHNA, CDR2 YSLEER. The CDR3 nucleotides read TGCGCCAGCAGCCAAGGCGGTCCCCGGGTGCGGGTCTATGGCTACACCTTC. Its translation: CASSQGGPRVRVYGYTF.

The chain links TRBV4-1 to TRBJ1-2, with D hard to call. CDR1 and CDR2 (germline): MGHRA, YSYEKL. This CDR3 spans 17 amino acids. V lost 4 bases and J 0 bases, leaving 18 bases between the germline ends. CDR3 in amino acids: CASSPGSSMLTNYGYTF. CDR3 DNA: TGCGCCAGCAGCCCGGGATCCAGTATGCTCACTAACTATGGCTACACCTTC.

The chain combines TRBV5-1 with TRBJ2-2; tentatively, D is TRBD1 (6 bases). The CDR3 has 15 amino acids. From germline, CDR1 is SGHRS and CDR2 YFSETQ. Trimming took 1 base from V and 7 from J, leaving 14 bases between them. The CDR3, as DNA: TGCGCCAGCAGCTTGCCTCTGGGGGCAGGCGGGGAGCTGTTTTTT. This gives the protein CASSLPLGAGGELFF.

With respect to this clone: Additional DNA sequences in this sample encode the identical CDR3. The chain recombines TRBV18 with TRBJ1-2, with D perhaps TRBD1 (5 bases). Per germline, CDR1 KGHSH and CDR2 LQKENI. CDR3 length: 14 amino acids. Trimming shortened V by 3 bases and J by 1 base, and 9 bases separated the two germline ends. The CDR3 region is CASSPTGVNYGYTF. CDR3 nucleotides: TGTGCCAGCTCACCTACAGGAGTTAACTATGGCTACACCTTC.

The V and J genes are TRBV5-4 and TRBJ1-1; D unclear. The CDR3 spans 15 residues. The V gene's germline CDR1 is SGHNT and CDR2 YYREEE (reference sequence). Trimming took 2 bases from V and 1 from J, leaving 12 bases between them. The CDR3 region has the DNA TGTGCCAGCAGCTTCCCGGGAAGGGCGAACACTGAAGCTTTCTTT. Its translation is CASSFPGRANTEAFF.

The chain links TRBV10-1 to TRBJ2-2; 8 bases are a match to TRBD1. The junction had 13 bases not matched to a gene; V was cut back by 4 bases and J by 0 bases. This CDR3 region has 19 residues. Germline CDR1 is WNHNN and CDR2 is SYGVQD (reference sequence). The CDR3 region has the DNA TGCGCCAGCAGTGCCCATTTTTGGCAGGGGGCGCCGAACACCGGGGAGCTGTTTTTT. This gives the protein CASSAHFWQGAPNTGELFF.

About this clone itself: This CDR3 is also generated by other DNA sequences in the sample. J is TRBJ1-6 and V is TRBV5-4; D is possibly TRBD1 (6 bases). The CDR3 runs to 13 residues. CDR1 and CDR2 from the germline V gene are SGHNT and YYREEE (reference sequence). Trimming removed 7 bases at V and 10 bases at J, with 15 bases between. The CDR3 is CASQNRAYSPLHF. CDR3 sequence (DNA): TGTGCCAGCCAGAACAGGGCTTACTCACCCCTCCACTTT.

V is TRBV5-4 and J is TRBJ2-1, with 15 bases lining up with TRBD2. V shed 4 bases and J 8 bases; nucleotides not matched to a gene: 4. This CDR3 is 15 amino acids long. Germline-derived CDR1 and CDR2 are SGHNT and YYREEE (reference sequence). Here the CDR3 reads CASSTGLAGGHEQFF. CDR3 in DNA: TGTGCCAGCAGCACCGGACTAGCGGGGGGGCATGAGCAGTTCTTC. The whole variable domain, filled in from reference TRBV5-4 and TRBJ2-1, reads ETGVTQSPTHLIKTRGQQVTLRCSSQSGHNTVSWYQQALGQGPQFIFQYYREEENGRGNFPPRFSGLQFPNYSSELNVNALELDDSALYLCASSTGLAGGHEQFFGPGTRLTVL.